One sample yielded the 19 T cell receptor beta chains listed below, sequenced in a study of shared clonotypes between healthy human individuals. Data came from immunoSEQ multiplex PCR; TCRdb stores just in-frame clones and leaves some out. The profile shows about 490,000 clones, roughly 78% of them singletons. Source material: PBMCs. The receptor set was obtained from a middle-aged woman in good health. Some clones in this sample may be carry-over from other donors' samples.

V usage is TRBV29-1 and J usage is TRBJ1-1; 9 nucleotides agree with TRBD1. The CDR3 loop spans 11 amino acids. CDR1 is SQVTM, CDR2 ANQGSEA, per germline. Losses at the gene ends were 6 bases for V and 10 bases for J; bases not matched to a gene: 6. The CDR3 is CSVHDRGVAFF. CDR3 in DNA: TGCAGCGTCCATGACAGGGGGGTAGCTTTCTTT.

This clone came up many times. J is TRBJ2-2 and V is TRBV4-3; D assignment may be TRBD1 or TRBD2 (5 bases each). The CDR3 has 16 residues. CDR1 is LGHNA and CDR2 is YSLEER in the germline V gene. V lost 4 bases, J lost 3 bases, and 15 bases lay in between. CDR3 DNA sequence: TGCGCCAGCAGCCCACTCCCGGGACCTCACACCGGGGAGCTGTTTTTT. Translating it yields CASSPLPGPHTGELFF.

The genes are TRBV4-3 and TRBJ2-1, with D perhaps TRBD2 (6 bases). Germline values: CDR1 LGHNA, CDR2 YSLEER. V was shortened by 4 bases and J by 0 bases, with 10 bases between the two germline ends. This CDR3 spans 15 amino acids. In DNA, the CDR3 is TGCGCCAGCAGCCTAGCGGATAGCTCCTACAATGAGCAGTTCTTC. This codes for CASSLADSSYNEQFF.

This sequence joins TRBV28 and TRBJ1-1; D is undetermined. This CDR3 comprises 13 residues. The V end was cut by 6 bases, the J end by 4 bases, with 12 bases between. Germline V CDR1 and CDR2: MDHEN, SYDVKM. The CDR3 sequence is CASSRGWATEAFF. The CDR3, as DNA: TGTGCCAGCAGCCGAGGGTGGGCCACTGAAGCTTTCTTT.

This chain links TRBV7-3 with TRBJ2-3; D not certain. Deletions cut 5 bases from V and 2 bases from J, with 11 bases between. Germline V gene sequence: CDR1 SGHTA, CDR2 FQGTGA. This CDR3 has 14 residues. CDR3 nucleotides: TGTGCCAGCAGCCAGCCGGGTTACACAGATACGCAGTATTTT. Encoded protein: CASSQPGYTDTQYF.

This rearrangement joins TRBV28 to TRBJ2-3; D is undetermined. The CDR3 loop spans 10 amino acids. Trimming left V 4 bases short and J 7 bases short, with 3 bases between. CDR1 is MDHEN and CDR2 is SYDVKM in the germline V gene. Here the CDR3 reads CASSSNTQYF. The CDR3 DNA follows: TGTGCCAGCAGTTCCAATACGCAGTATTTT.

This clone was observed many times. The chain joins TRBV7-9 to TRBJ1-1, with 9 positions matching TRBD1. CDR3 length: 13 residues. Trimming cost V 5 bases and J 12 bases; bases outside gene matches: 10. In germline, CDR1 is SEHNR, CDR2 FQNEAQ (reference sequence). The DNA for the CDR3 is TGTGCCAGCAGCCCAACCGGGACAGGGAGTTCTTTCTTT. This gives the protein CASSPTGTGSSFF.

This rearrangement joins TRBV5-5 to TRBJ1-5; D gene ambiguous. The germline CDR1 and CDR2 sequences are SGHKS and YYEKEE (reference sequence). Trimming removed 4 bases at V and 9 bases at J, with 11 bases between. This CDR3 spans 12 amino acids. CDR3 DNA: TGTGCCAGCAGCCTCGATTTAGGGCCCCAGCATTTT. Translation gives CASSLDLGPQHF.

The rearrangement uses TRBV27 and TRBJ1-1; TRBD1 agrees at 8 bases. CDR1 and CDR2 (germline): MNHEY, SMNVEV (reference sequence). V lost 5 bases, J lost 5 bases, and 10 bases stayed unmatched. The CDR3 runs 15 residues. CDR3 residues: CASSAWTGKRTEAFF. DNA for the CDR3: TGTGCCAGCAGTGCCTGGACAGGGAAGAGAACTGAAGCTTTCTTT.

The chain joins TRBV11-2 to TRBJ2-5, with D maybe TRBD1 (6 bases). The CDR3 has 12 residues. Germline CDR1 reads SGHAT; CDR2 reads FQNNGV. V was cut by 5 bases and J by 2 bases, with 6 bases left in between. CDR3 DNA: TGTGCCAGCAGCGGACAGCAAGAGACCCAGTACTTC. Translation gives CASSGQQETQYF. The full variable domain, in which reference TRBV11-2 and TRBJ2-5 provide the parts outside the CDR3, is EAGVAQSPRYKIIEKRQSVAFWCNPISGHATLYWYQQILGQGPKLLIQFQNNGVVDDSQLPKDRFSAERLKGVDSTLKIQPAKLEDSAVYLCASSGQQETQYFGPGTRLLVL.

The V gene is TRBV7-9, the J gene TRBJ1-4; 8 positions match TRBD1. With 3 bases clipped from V and 7 bases from J, the junction kept 4 bases outside the gene matches. CDR1 is SEHNR and CDR2 is FQNEAQ in the germline V gene (reference sequence). This CDR3 contains 14 residues. As DNA, the CDR3 is TGTGCCAGCAGCTTTGGAACAGGGGGTGAAAAACTGTTTTTT. Translation gives CASSFGTGGEKLFF.

The CDR3 here is CASSDSGRSPHNEQFF. The CDR3, as DNA: TGTGCCAGCAGTGACTCGGGCCGGTCCCCCCACAATGAGCAGTTCTTC. The J gene is TRBJ2-1, the V gene TRBV6-4; D gene unclear. Germline CDR1 and CDR2: MRHNA and SNTAGT. CDR3 length: 16 residues. The V end lost 0 bases, the J end lost 5 bases, and 14 bases lay between the germline ends.

The genes are TRBV2 and TRBJ1-5, with no clear D. The germline CDR1 and CDR2 sequences are SNHLY and FYNNEI. V shed 6 bases and J shed 0 bases, with 6 bases lying between them. The CDR3 loop spans 13 amino acids. The CDR3 coding sequence is TGTGCCAGCAGGGGCTTTAGCAATCAGCCCCAGCATTTT. Translation gives CASRGFSNQPQHF.

The chain links TRBV28 to TRBJ2-3, with 7 positions matching TRBD1. V lost 3 bases to trimming and J lost 2 bases; unmatched junction nucleotides: 5. Germline V gene lookup returns CDR1 MDHEN and CDR2 SYDVKM. This CDR3 has 15 amino acids. The CDR3 loop reads CASSLRGLPTDTQYF. The CDR3 DNA follows: TGTGCCAGCAGTTTGAGGGGGCTCCCCACAGATACGCAGTATTTT.

V is TRBV7-2 and J is TRBJ2-7, with TRBD2 matching 8 bases. Germline V gene lookup returns CDR1 SGHTA and CDR2 FQGNSA. After removal of 3 bases from V and 3 bases from J, the junction contained 7 bases not matched to a gene. The CDR3 is 15 residues long. The CDR3 region has the DNA TGTGCCAGCAGCTTTGGTAGCGGGACCAGCTACGAGCAGTACTTC. This encodes CASSFGSGTSYEQYF.

For this clone: Sequence at one end of the junction differs from germline and may be a read error. Other DNA sequences in this specimen translate into the identical CDR3. The genes are TRBV6-1 and TRBJ2-7; maybe TRBD1 (6 bases). This CDR3 region has 16 residues. Germline assignment: CDR1 MNHNS and CDR2 SASEGT. The CDR3 sequence: CAISAGQGTVTYEQYF. CDR3 DNA: TGTGCCATCAGTGCGGGTCAGGGGACCGTAACCTACGAGCAGTACTTC.

For this clone: A single base is all that separates this from a far larger clone, so a read error is likely. V and J are TRBV25-1 and TRBJ1-3, with D tentatively TRBD1 (5 bases). Germline values: CDR1 MGHDK, CDR2 SYGVNS. CDR3 length: 13 amino acids. The CDR3 sequence: CASSEQGGNTVYF. Written as DNA, the CDR3 is TGTGCCAGCAGTGAACAGGGTGGAAACACCGTATATTTT.

The rearrangement joins TRBV7-2 to TRBJ2-1, with 9 bases aligning to TRBD1. The CDR3 consists of 16 residues. Germline V CDR1 and CDR2: SGHTA, FQGNSA. J was trimmed by 3 bases and V by 0 bases; bases with no gene match: 3. The CDR3 is CASSLAAGQGYNEQFF. CDR3 bases: TGTGCCAGCAGCTTAGCGGCGGGACAGGGCTACAATGAGCAGTTCTTC. The full variable domain, rest sourced from reference TRBV7-2 and TRBJ2-1, is GAGVSQSPSNKVTEKGKDVELRCDPISGHTALYWYRQSLGQGLEFLIYFQGNSAPDKSGLPSDRFSAERTGGSVSTLTIQRTQQEDSAVYLCASSLAAGQGYNEQFFGPGTRLTVL.

The genes are TRBV11-2 and TRBJ2-2; D is uncertain. The CDR3 spans 15 residues. V lost 3 bases and J 0 bases, leaving 8 bases between the germline ends. Germline V gene lookup returns CDR1 SGHAT and CDR2 FQNNGV. As DNA, the CDR3 is TGTGCCAGCAGCTTCGGATCTCCGAACACCGGGGAGCTGTTTTTT. It is translated as CASSFGSPNTGELFF.